Listed below are T cell receptor beta chains from one sample, sequenced in a study of identical twins. TCRdb processed the 5' RACE reads anew with MiXCR; each CDR3 protein has one entry. The sample includes about 240,000 distinct CDR3 sequences, 6.5% to 9% seen only once; the top ten take 5% to 6%. These sequences were also reported in another study, on yellow fever vaccine responses in identical twins.

Material: CD8+ T cells sorted from blood. These receptors were obtained from a woman in her late teens or twenties in good health. Both conserved end residues are trimmed from each CDR3. Clone sizes are given selectively: once, few, many, or a class where the clone is expanded.

j_call v_call clone_size cdr3_aa
TRBJ2-4 TRBV5-1 many ASSGAKNIQY
TRBJ1-5 TRBV5-1 many ASSRYSNQPQH
TRBJ2-1 TRBV4-1 few ASSQSSSSLDEQF
TRBJ2-1 TRBV12-3/TRBV12-4 many ASRGPGGSSYNEQF
TRBJ2-1 TRBV7-9 - ASSLSAYEQF
TRBJ2-1 TRBV12-3/TRBV12-4 many ASSWGGDNEQF
TRBJ1-5 TRBV20-1 few SARDQQGQPNQPQH
TRBJ2-2 TRBV7-8 many ASSSQRVTTGELF
TRBJ2-4 TRBV12-3/TRBV12-4 - ASSHRVLAKNIQY
TRBJ2-1 TRBV28 few ASSPPGSGSNEQF
TRBJ2-7 TRBV28 few ASRFQGTIYEQY
TRBJ2-2 TRBV12-3/TRBV12-4 few ASLGVAGSGELF
TRBJ2-3 TRBV4-1 many ASSQVWPVQTDTQY
TRBJ2-7 TRBV5-5 few ASSPRTSHYEQY
TRBJ2-1 TRBV4-1 few ASSQLEVRGNHNEQF
TRBJ2-5 TRBV7-9 - ASSLVVAGDQETQY